This TCR beta chain appears in the sequencing data of a study of regulatory T cells in long-lasting Graves disease. HTBI primers from iRepertoire and Arm-PCR of CDR3 regions yielded the TCR beta libraries. TCRdb itself ran the multiplex PCR reads through MiXCR, one entry per CDR3 protein. Here the sample spans some 400,000 distinct CDR3 sequences, 15% being singletons. Trimming shortened V by 5 bases and J by 1 base, and 17 bases separated the two germline ends. Per germline, CDR1 SEHNR and CDR2 FQNEAQ (reference sequence). This CDR3 is built from 16 residues. Time point specified: newly diagnosed GD, antithyroid drugs for less than 3 months. Extracted RNA from PBMCs served as the source of the TCR library. This clonotype has a count of ten or more. Its antigen is not identified. General study points: Few sampled subjects may have lowered accuracy. Persistent disease was associated with favored TRBV28 usage and with favored use of TRBJ1-2 and TRBJ2-5.

The sample was also linked to a second study, of T cells in Graves' hyperthyroidism and ophthalmopathy. From that second work: Clinical symptoms, serum thyroxine and TRAb, thyroid ultrasound and orbital computed tomography together formed the diagnostic basis.

The chain couples TRBV7-9 to TRBJ1-2; no definite D call. The clonotype comes from a woman aged 25 to 39 with Graves disease. The sample in question was peripheral blood mononuclear cells (PBMCs), obtained at new diagnosis, from a patient treated with antithyroid drugs. CDR3 residues: CASSPEQVGYNYGYTF. The DNA for the CDR3 is TGTGCCAGCAGCCCCGAACAAGTAGGCTATAACTATGGCTACACCTTC.